What follows are 23 T cell receptor beta chains derived from one specimen sequenced in a study of shared clonotypes between healthy human individuals. The assay was immunoSEQ multiplex PCR, and TCRdb's table has in-frame clones only and misses some. The sample has about 670,000 clones, roughly 70% seen once. What was sequenced was memory CD4+ T cells sorted from blood. Subset specified: CD45RA-negative fraction. These TCRs come from a woman in her 30s in good health.

This clone came up a few times. The chain joins TRBV4-1 to TRBJ2-5; 8 nucleotides agree with TRBD2. The CDR3 is 18 residues long. Germline CDR1 is MGHRA and CDR2 is YSYEKL. V lost 5 bases, J lost 1 base, and 15 bases stayed unmatched. The CDR3 is CASSKYLAGGESQETQYF. The CDR3 DNA reads as TGCGCCAGCAGCAAGTACCTAGCGGGCGGAGAAAGCCAAGAGACCCAGTACTTC.

As DNA, the CDR3 is TGTGCCAGCAAGATAGCGGGAGGAGAGACCCAGTACTTC. Residues: CASKIAGGETQYF. V and J are TRBV28 and TRBJ2-5; 10 nucleotides line up with TRBD2. J was trimmed by 4 bases and V by 7 bases; bases with no gene match: 3. Germline CDR1 reads MDHEN; CDR2 reads SYDVKM. There are 13 residues in the CDR3. Full variable domain (outside the CDR3, taken from reference TRBV28 and TRBJ2-5): DVKVTQSSRYLVKRTGEKVFLECVQDMDHENMFWYRQDPGLGLRLIYFSYDVKMKEKGDIPEGYSVSREKKERFSLILESASTNQTSMYLCASKIAGGETQYFGPGTRLLVL.

The chain has TRBV5-4 and TRBJ1-2; 8 nucleotides match TRBD1. The CDR3 has 14 residues. V was pared by 0 bases and J by 8 bases, with 6 bases of the junction left unmatched. CDR1 and CDR2 (germline): SGHNT, YYREEE (reference sequence). CDR3 residues: CASSLETGAGGYTF. The CDR3, as DNA: TGTGCCAGCAGCTTGGAGACAGGGGCGGGAGGCTACACCTTC.

This clone has more than one count but fewer than ten. The chain recombines TRBV27 with TRBJ2-2, with D perhaps matching TRBD2 (6 bases). This CDR3 spans 15 amino acids. In germline, CDR1 is MNHEY, CDR2 SMNVEV (reference sequence). Trimming removed 3 bases from V and 4 bases from J, with 12 bases in between. The CDR3 spells CASSFGGTSTGELFF. For the CDR3, the DNA is TGTGCCAGCAGTTTTGGCGGGACGAGCACCGGGGAGCTGTTTTTT.

The V and J genes are TRBV19 and TRBJ2-7; perhaps D is TRBD1 or TRBD2 (5 bases each). The CDR3 extends over 16 amino acids. The germline gives CDR1 LNHDA, CDR2 SQIVND (reference sequence). Trimming took off 0 bases at V and 4 bases at J, with 16 bases between the two ends. Here the CDR3 DNA reads TGTGCCAGTAGTATAGAAGGTGGGACCTCCCGTTACGAGCAGTACTTC. This encodes CASSIEGGTSRYEQYF.

V and J are TRBV19 and TRBJ2-1; D is perhaps TRBD2 (6 bases). CDR1 and CDR2 (germline): LNHDA, SQIVND (reference sequence). With 0 bases removed from V and 9 bases from J, the gap between germline ends came to 21 bases. The CDR3 length is 17 residues. This chain's CDR3 is CASSIDPSDLTYGEQFF. The CDR3 nucleotides read TGTGCCAGTAGTATAGACCCTAGCGACTTAACCTACGGTGAGCAGTTCTTC.

This clone was seen a single time. The chain links TRBV6-5 to TRBJ2-1, with D unresolved. Germline values: CDR1 MNHEY, CDR2 SVGAGI. This CDR3 contains 16 residues. V lost 1 base to trimming and J lost 0 bases, with 10 bases between them. Here the CDR3 DNA reads TGTGCCAGCAGTTACTACTCTACAAGCTCCTACAATGAGCAGTTCTTC. Its protein product is CASSYYSTSSYNEQFF.

The J gene is TRBJ2-2, the V gene TRBV5-4, with 9 bases matching TRBD2. The length of the CDR3 is 19 residues. Germline V gene data show CDR1 as SGHNT and CDR2 as YYREEE (reference sequence). V shed 4 bases, J shed 0 bases, and the junction held 13 bases outside the gene matches. The CDR3 DNA is TGTGCCAGCAGCCATCCGGGACTAGCTGTCTTCGCGAACACCGGGGAGCTGTTTTTT. This encodes CASSHPGLAVFANTGELFF.

This chain joins TRBV5-1 and TRBJ1-2; D may be TRBD1 (5 bases). CDR1 and CDR2 (germline): SGHRS, YFSETQ. V was shortened by 2 bases and J by 8 bases, with 19 bases between the two germline ends. The CDR3 consists of 15 residues. The chain's CDR3 is CASSLQAGLRAGYTF. The DNA of the CDR3 is TGCGCCAGCAGCTTACAGGCCGGACTTAGGGCGGGCTACACCTTC.

The chain uses TRBV6-6 and TRBJ1-3, with TRBD1 identical over 10 bases. Germline lookup yields CDR1 MNHNY and CDR2 SVGAGI (reference sequence). The CDR3 spans 15 residues. With 6 bases clipped from V and 4 bases from J, the junction kept 6 bases outside the gene matches. The CDR3 spells CASRPRTGGGNTIYF. The CDR3 bases are TGTGCCAGCAGGCCCCGGACAGGGGGAGGAAACACCATATATTTT.

The chain carries TRBV12-2 and TRBJ1-5. TRBV12-2 is deemed a pseudogene. The CDR3 has 13 amino acids. CDR3 sequence: CASRYIIHQPQHF. CDR3 nucleotide sequence: TGTGCAAGTCGCTATATAATTCATCAGCCCCAGCATTTT.

This chain uses TRBV27 with TRBJ2-2; D uncertain. CDR3 length: 15 residues. The germline gives CDR1 MNHEY, CDR2 SMNVEV (reference sequence). V lost 5 bases and J lost 6, with 16 bases in between. The CDR3 protein is CASSPMGQSAGELFF. CDR3 DNA sequence: TGTGCCAGCAGTCCGATGGGCCAAAGCGCCGGGGAGCTGTTTTTT.

V is TRBV5-1 and J is TRBJ2-5; the D is unclear. This CDR3 contains 13 residues. Trimming removed 1 base at V and 3 bases at J, with 7 bases between. Germline V CDR1 and CDR2: SGHRS, YFSETQ. This CDR3 is CASSLLIKETQYF. The CDR3 DNA follows: TGCGCCAGCAGCTTGCTAATTAAAGAGACCCAGTACTTC.

This clone appeared a single time. The rearrangement joins TRBV18 to TRBJ1-2, with a weak D call TRBD1 (5 bases). The V gene's germline CDR1 is KGHSH and CDR2 LQKENI. V was pared by 1 base and J by 7 bases, with 13 bases between. This CDR3 has 14 amino acids. CDR3 in amino acids: CASSPRSQAGGYTF. The CDR3 DNA follows: TGTGCCAGCTCACCACGGTCACAGGCGGGTGGCTACACCTTC.

Concerning this clone: Other DNA sequences in the same sample also yield this CDR3. J is TRBJ1-5 and V is TRBV19; 8 positions agree with TRBD1. J gave up 6 bases and V 11 bases, and 12 bases lay outside the gene matches. CDR1 LNHDA and CDR2 SQIVND come from the germline V gene (reference sequence). This CDR3 comprises 14 residues. The CDR3 sequence is CASGGQGAGQPQHF. The CDR3, as DNA: TGTGCCTCAGGGGGGCAGGGGGCTGGTCAGCCCCAGCATTTT.

The rearrangement joins TRBV27 to TRBJ1-2, with D hard to call. Trimming stripped 10 bases from V and 5 bases from J, with 2 bases between. Germline values: CDR1 MNHEY, CDR2 SMNVEV (reference sequence). The CDR3 consists of 8 residues. The CDR3 loop is CATYGYTF. The CDR3 coding sequence is TGTGCCACTTATGGCTACACCTTC.

A few counts support this clone. The chain links TRBV4-2 to TRBJ2-7; 9 nucleotides agree with TRBD1. CDR1 and CDR2 (germline): LGHNA, YNFKEQ. Unmatched junction bases numbered 10, after V lost 1 base and J lost 3 bases. This CDR3 has 17 amino acids. The CDR3 region has the DNA TGTGCCAGCAGCCAAGCCCTTGACGGGACAGGGTTCTACGAGCAGTACTTC. This sequence encodes CASSQALDGTGFYEQYF.

This clone was detected only once. The chain is built from TRBV7-2 and TRBJ2-3; 8 nucleotides match TRBD1. The CDR3 sequence is 15 residues long. CDR1 SGHTA and CDR2 FQGNSA come from the germline V gene. With V trimmed by 3 bases and J by 4 bases, 6 bases remained unmatched. This CDR3 is CASSFQGAAPDTQYF. DNA for the CDR3: TGTGCCAGCAGCTTTCAGGGGGCTGCCCCAGATACGCAGTATTTT.

The V gene is TRBV7-8, the J gene TRBJ2-1; TRBD1 might be the D (5 bases). Between the trimmed V and J ends, which lost 3 bases and 4 bases, there was a span of 10 bases. Germline V gene data show CDR1 as SGHVS and CDR2 as FQNEAQ. The CDR3 loop spans 14 amino acids. DNA of the CDR3: TGTGCCAGCAGCTTCAGGGCACTATACAATGAGCAGTTCTTC. It encodes CASSFRALYNEQFF.

V gene TRBV6-5 combines with J gene TRBJ1-2; D gene uncertain. Germline CDR1 and CDR2: MNHEY and SVGAGI. V was pared by 0 bases and J by 8 bases, with 13 bases between. The length of the CDR3 is 14 residues. The CDR3 spells CASSYSTPPEGYTF. The CDR3 bases are TGTGCCAGCAGTTACTCGACCCCTCCGGAGGGCTACACCTTC.

V is TRBV28 and J is TRBJ2-1; 8 nucleotides align to TRBD2. Germline lookup yields CDR1 MDHEN and CDR2 SYDVKM. V was clipped by 4 bases and J by 2 bases; unmatched bases: 10. The CDR3 runs to 17 residues. The CDR3 loop is CASSSPLAGGPYNEQFF. The CDR3 DNA reads TGTGCCAGCAGTTCACCCCTAGCGGGTGGCCCCTACAATGAGCAGTTCTTC.

V gene TRBV7-9 combines with J gene TRBJ2-3, with D perhaps matching TRBD2 (5 bases). V dropped 1 base and J dropped 7 bases, with 12 bases sitting between them. Germline V gene data show CDR1 as SEHNR and CDR2 as FQNEAQ (reference sequence). This CDR3 has 14 residues. CDR3 in amino acids: CASSLDTAVNTQYF. The CDR3 DNA reads as TGTGCCAGCAGCTTAGATACAGCGGTGAATACGCAGTATTTT.

This clone was detected a few times. The gene calls are TRBV6-5 and TRBJ1-5; no firm D call. The germline V gene has CDR1 MNHEY and CDR2 SVGAGI. The CDR3 consists of 14 residues. The V end was cut by 4 bases, the J end by 4 bases, with 11 bases between. CDR3 sequence reads: CASSSGRRNQPQHF. In DNA, the CDR3 is TGTGCCAGCAGTTCCGGACGGAGGAATCAGCCCCAGCATTTT.